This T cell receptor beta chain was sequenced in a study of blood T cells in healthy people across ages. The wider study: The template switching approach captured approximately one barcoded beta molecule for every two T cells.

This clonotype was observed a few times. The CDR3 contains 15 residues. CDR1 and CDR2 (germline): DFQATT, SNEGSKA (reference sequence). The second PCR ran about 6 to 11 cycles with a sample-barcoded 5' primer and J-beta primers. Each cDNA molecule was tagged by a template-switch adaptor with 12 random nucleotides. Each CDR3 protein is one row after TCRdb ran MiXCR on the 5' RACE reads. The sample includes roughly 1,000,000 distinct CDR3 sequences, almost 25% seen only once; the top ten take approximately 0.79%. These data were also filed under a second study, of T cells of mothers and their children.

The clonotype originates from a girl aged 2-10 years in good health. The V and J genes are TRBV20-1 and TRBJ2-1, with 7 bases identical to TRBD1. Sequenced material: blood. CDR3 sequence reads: CSAEKGDRVPNEQFF. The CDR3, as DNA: TGCAGCGCCGAGAAAGGCGACAGGGTGCCCAATGAGCAGTTCTTC.